The source of this T cell receptor (beta chain) is a study of blood T cell repertoires in COVID-19. In the study overall: From T cells, B-cell-depleted T cells, or PBMCs came the material, which was cDNA or gDNA.

As processed by the authors: Estimates of nucleated cell counts were drawn from the amplification of reference gene primers. Measured with immunoSEQ multiplex PCR; TCRdb has only the in-frame clones, and not every one. The D gene and trimming were derived from the DNA, and the V and J assignments and clone size from that table. Found here are more than 50,000 clones, approximately 85% of them singletons; the top ten hold 18%. V was cut by 5 bases and J by 3 bases, with 8 bases left in between. This CDR3 region has 12 residues. Germline CDR1 and CDR2: SQVTM and ANQGSEA. The chain employs TRBV29-1 and TRBJ2-4; maybe TRBD2 (6 bases). This clonotype originated in a human donor in a cohort sampled during active COVID-19. Sequencing was performed on peripheral blood. The CDR3 is CSVRGGKNIQYF. The CDR3 DNA reads TGCAGCGTTCGGGGAGGCAAAAACATTCAGTACTTC.